The 17 T cell receptor beta chains presented below share a single source sample, sequenced in a study of monozygotic twins with inflammatory bowel disease. TCRdb reprocessed the 5' RACE reads and reports one entry per CDR3 protein, with no DNA. Across roughly 140,000 distinct CDR3 sequences, the top ten clones capture 2.4% of the sample. Sequences were obtained from blood. The source of these receptors is a human donor with ulcerative colitis or Crohn's disease, or a healthy co-twin of an affected twin (not recorded which).

The CDR3 sequence is CASGGRTPSPLHF. V is TRBV6-5 and J is TRBJ1-6. The CDR3 runs 13 residues. Germline V gene data show CDR1 as MNHEY and CDR2 as SVGAGI.

This chain links TRBV6-1 with TRBJ1-1; TCRdb's D call of TRBD1 is untestable without DNA. CDR3 length equals 14 residues. The germline gives CDR1 MNHNS, CDR2 SASEGT. This CDR3 reads CASSRTGANTEAFF.

The chain uses TRBV6-1 and TRBJ2-3; TCRdb gives TRBD1 as the D gene, but with no DNA this cannot be confirmed. The germline V gene has CDR1 MNHNS and CDR2 SASEGT. There are 15 residues in the CDR3. The CDR3 reads CASSPQGFGTDTQYF.

The chain carries TRBV30 and TRBJ2-6; TCRdb outputs TRBD2, but without DNA this stays unchecked. CDR3 size: 15 residues. Germline CDR1 and CDR2: GTSNPN and SVGIG (reference sequence). CDR3 sequence reads: CAWSVGGSGANVLTF.

The chain combines TRBV19 with TRBJ2-7; TCRdb reports TRBD1, a call that lacks DNA to check it against. The CDR3 totals 15 residues. Germline V gives CDR1 LNHDA, CDR2 SQIVND (reference sequence). CDR3 protein: CASSPRQGGPYEQYF.

V gene TRBV2 combines with J gene TRBJ1-5; TCRdb returns TRBD1, unconfirmable since there is no DNA. The CDR3 length is 14 residues. Germline-derived CDR1 and CDR2 are SNHLY and FYNNEI. The CDR3 region is CASLDSGDNQPQHF.

The chain couples TRBV20-1 to TRBJ2-1. Germline V gene sequence: CDR1 DFQATT, CDR2 SNEGSKA (reference sequence). This CDR3 has 13 residues. Here the CDR3 reads CSARSDADNEQFF.

The CDR3 loop is CAISEPGQGRYEQYF. The chain has TRBV10-3 and TRBJ2-7; TCRdb indicates TRBD1, and absent DNA this call remains unverified. The CDR3 runs 15 residues. Germline CDR1 is ENHRY and CDR2 is SYGVKD.

The J gene is TRBJ2-1, the V gene TRBV18. CDR3 length: 12 amino acids. Germline-derived CDR1 and CDR2 are KGHSH and LQKENI. The chain's CDR3 is CASSPRAGGEFF.

The chain employs TRBV20-1 and TRBJ1-1; absent DNA, TCRdb's TRBD1 call cannot be checked. The CDR3 consists of 13 residues. Per germline, CDR1 DFQATT and CDR2 SNEGSKA (reference sequence). The CDR3 reads CSARAGEGTEAFF.

This CDR3 reads CASSLARQETQYF. The rearrangement joins TRBV5-1 to TRBJ2-5. The CDR3 runs to 13 residues. Germline CDR1 reads SGHRS; CDR2 reads YFSETQ. Drawing the rest from reference TRBV5-1 and TRBJ2-5, the complete variable domain is KAGVTQTPRYLIKTRGQQVTLSCSPISGHRSVSWYQQTPGQGLQFLFEYFSETQRNKGNFPGRFSGRQFSNSRSEMNVSTLELGDSALYLCASSLARQETQYFGPGTRLLVL.

J is TRBJ2-5 and V is TRBV5-1; checking the TCRdb D call of TRBD1 is not possible without DNA. The length of the CDR3 is 15 residues. CDR1 is SGHRS, CDR2 YFSETQ, per germline. The CDR3 is CASSSPGQPQETQYF.

The genes are TRBV27 and TRBJ1-1; TCRdb names TRBD1, which stays unverified in the absence of DNA. The CDR3 covers 13 residues. Per the germline V gene, CDR1 is MNHEY and CDR2 is SMNVEV (reference sequence). The CDR3 loop reads CASSPNRDFEAFF.

V is TRBV6-5 and J is TRBJ2-2; TCRdb lists TRBD1, though no DNA is available to test this call. The CDR3 is 15 amino acids. Germline assignment: CDR1 MNHEY and CDR2 SVGAGI. The CDR3 protein is CASSYPEGGSRELFF.

This chain's CDR3 is CASSLWEAEDTDTQYF. This sequence joins TRBV28 and TRBJ2-3; TCRdb proposes TRBD2, but this gene call is untestable without DNA. CDR3 length: 16 residues. Germline assignment: CDR1 MDHEN and CDR2 SYDVKM.

The V call is TRBV6-1, the J call TRBJ1-5; with no DNA, the TCRdb D assignment of TRBD1 cannot be verified. The length of the CDR3 is 15 residues. Germline V gene lookup returns CDR1 MNHNS and CDR2 SASEGT. The CDR3: CASGGPDRGKQPQHF.

The V call is TRBV4-3, the J call TRBJ1-6; there is no DNA to check the TCRdb D call of TRBD1. This CDR3 has 15 residues. Per the germline V gene, CDR1 is LGHNA and CDR2 is YSLEER. CDR3 sequence reads: CASSQADRAYSPLHF.